This section outlines one T cell receptor beta chain sequence together with its context. This specimen belongs to a study of PD-1 and CTLA-4 blockade in melanoma. Germline V gene sequence: CDR1 GTSNPN, CDR2 SVGIG (reference sequence). This CDR3 spans 14 amino acids. J gave up 1 base and V 3 bases, and 3 bases lay outside the gene matches. Sequencing used immunoSEQ multiplex PCR; TCRdb keeps in-frame clones, though not all of them. The table lists about 21,000 clones, 88% of them singletons. The V gene is TRBV30, the J gene TRBJ2-5; 9 nucleotides line up with TRBD2. The clonotype comes from a human donor with melanoma. The source was CD8+ T cells from peripheral blood, collected before anti-PD-1 treatment. In DNA, the CDR3 is TGTGCCTGGAGCCTAGCGGGGCCCCAAGAGACCCAGTACTTC. It yields the protein CAWSLAGPQETQYF.